This TCR beta chain was obtained from a study of T cells in Graves' hyperthyroidism and ophthalmopathy. Study summary: Peripheral blood samples were taken at initial diagnosis, prior to any treatment.

Amplification yielded TCR beta CDR3 regions, with RNA transcripts as the source. First-round RT-PCR of the TCR CDR3 relied on the HTBI primer set. TCRdb used MiXCR to reprocess the multiplex PCR reads, holding one entry per CDR3 protein. The profile covers hundreds of thousands of distinct CDR3 sequences, with over 11% appearing a single time and under 30% taken by the ten largest. The definition of stable Graves' hyperthyroidism was no ophthalmopathy progression within 18 months. It was uncontrolled infection, other autoimmune disease, pregnancy or lactation that excluded patients. This clonotype was recorded at least ten times. This TCR was sampled from a woman younger than 45 with Graves' hyperthyroidism. The sequenced sample was blood.

CDR3 protein: CASSIGADEQYF. As DNA, the CDR3 is TGTGCCAGTAGTATAGGAGCGGACGAGCAGTACTTC. The chain is built from TRBV19 and TRBJ2-7; D possibly corresponds to TRBD2 (5 bases). This CDR3 region has 12 residues. Germline assignment: CDR1 LNHDA and CDR2 SQIVND (reference sequence). V was shortened by 1 base and J by 5 bases, with 6 bases between the two germline ends. Complete variable domain (other parts from reference TRBV19 and TRBJ2-7): DGGITQSPKYLFRKEGQNVTLSCEQNLNHDAMYWYRQDPGQGLRLIYYSQIVNDFQKGDIAEGYSVSREKKESFPLTVTSAQKNPTAFYLCASSIGADEQYFGPGTRLTVT.